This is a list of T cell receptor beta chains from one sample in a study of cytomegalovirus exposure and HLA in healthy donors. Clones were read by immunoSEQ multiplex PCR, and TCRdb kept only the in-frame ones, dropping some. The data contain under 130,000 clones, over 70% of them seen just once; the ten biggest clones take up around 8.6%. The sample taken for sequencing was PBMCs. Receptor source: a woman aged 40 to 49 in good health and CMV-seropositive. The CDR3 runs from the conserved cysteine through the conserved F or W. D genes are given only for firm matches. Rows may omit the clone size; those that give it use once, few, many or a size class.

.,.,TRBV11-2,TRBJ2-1,TGTGCCAGCAGCCACCCAGTTCGTTCTGTAAGCTCCTACAATGAGCAGTTCTTC,CASSHPVRSVSSYNEQFF
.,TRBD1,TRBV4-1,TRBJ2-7,TGCGCCAGCAGCCCGCGGACAGGGGTAAACGAGCAGTACTTC,CASSPRTGVNEQYF
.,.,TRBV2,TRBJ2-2,TGTGCCAGCAGTGAACAGGGTATCGGGGAGCTGTTTTTT,CASSEQGIGELFF
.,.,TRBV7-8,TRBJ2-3,TGTGCCAGCAGCTTAGCGGGGGCGTTGGCGCAGTATTTT,CASSLAGALAQYF
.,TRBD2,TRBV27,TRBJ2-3,TGTGCCAGCAGTTCGGGAGTAGCGGGAGTACGAGATACGCAGTATTTT,CASSSGVAGVRDTQYF
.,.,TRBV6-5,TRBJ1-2,TGTGCCAGCAGTCTAGTTACAGGGCGTGGTGGCTACACCTTC,CASSLVTGRGGYTF
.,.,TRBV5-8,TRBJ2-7,TGTGCCAGCAGCTTGTTTCCGGGAAGCGAGCAGTACTTC,CASSLFPGSEQYF
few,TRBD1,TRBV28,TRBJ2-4,TGTGCCACCGCGCGGACAGGGCGGAACATTCAGTACTTC,CATARTGRNIQYF
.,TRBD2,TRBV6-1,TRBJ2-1,TGTGCCAGCAGTGAACACGGGACTAGCGTAAAGGAGCAGTTCTTC,CASSEHGTSVKEQFF
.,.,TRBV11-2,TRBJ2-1,TGTGCCAGCAGCTCCCGATGGGGTAAGGGGGGGTTTTACAATGAGCAGTTCTTC,CASSSRWGKGGFYNEQFF
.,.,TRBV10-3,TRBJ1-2,TGTGCCATCAGTGAGTCATTGGGCAACAACGGCTACACCTTC,CAISESLGNNGYTF
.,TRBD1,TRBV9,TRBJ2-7,TGTGCCAGCAGCGTAGGGGGACAGGGTTCCTACGAGCAGTACTTC,CASSVGGQGSYEQYF
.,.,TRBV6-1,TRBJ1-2,TGTGCCAGCAGTGAAAGGGGGGGCCGGCTCTATGGCTACACCTTC,CASSERGGRLYGYTF
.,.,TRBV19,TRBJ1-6,TGTGCCAGCTCGACAGCTTATAATTCACCCCTCCACTTT,CASSTAYNSPLHF
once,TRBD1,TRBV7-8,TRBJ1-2,TGTGCCAGCAGCCCCTTCTCATCCGGGACAGGGACTGTTCCCTATGGCTACACCTTC,CASSPFSSGTGTVPYGYTF
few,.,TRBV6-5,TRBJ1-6,TGTGCCACCAAGAGCCCAGGCGATAATTCACCCCTCCACTTT,CATKSPGDNSPLHF
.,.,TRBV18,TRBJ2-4,TGTGCCAGCTCACCGGCAGGGCCGTACATTCAGTACTTC,CASSPAGPYIQYF
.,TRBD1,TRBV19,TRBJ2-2,TGTGCCAGTATAAGGGGGCCTTACACCGGGGAGCTGTTTTTT,CASIRGPYTGELFF
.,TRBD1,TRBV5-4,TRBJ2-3,TGTGCCAGCAGCCCCCGGACAGGGGAGGTAGATACGCAGTATTTT,CASSPRTGEVDTQYF
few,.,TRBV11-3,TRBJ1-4,TGTGCCAGCAGCTTAGCACGGGGGAAGAGCAATGAAAAACTGTTTTTT,CASSLARGKSNEKLFF
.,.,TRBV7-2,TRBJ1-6,TGTGCCAGCAGCTTAGAAGGGGACACCTTTGTCCCCCTCCACTTT,CASSLEGDTFVPLHF
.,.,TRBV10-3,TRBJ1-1,TGTGCCATCAGTGAGGGAACAGGGATCATGAACACTGAAGCTTTCTTT,CAISEGTGIMNTEAFF
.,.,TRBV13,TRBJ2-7,TGTGCCAGCAGCTTTTGGGGGGAAACCTACGAGCAGTACTTC,CASSFWGETYEQYF
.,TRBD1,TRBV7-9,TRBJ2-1,TGTGCCAGCAGCAAACGGGACAGGGGTTTGGATGAGCAGTTCTTC,CASSKRDRGLDEQFF
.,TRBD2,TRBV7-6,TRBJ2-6,TGTGCCAGCAGCGGTCTGCAACTTAGCGGGAGATGGCTCTCTGGGGCCAACGTCCTGACTTTC,CASSGLQLSGRWLSGANVLTF
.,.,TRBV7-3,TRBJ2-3,TGTGCCAGCAGCTTGGGGGGATTCACAGATACGCAGTATTTT,CASSLGGFTDTQYF
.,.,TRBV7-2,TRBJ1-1,TGTGCCAGCAGCTTAGGTGGGGCGACTGAAGCTTTCTTT,CASSLGGATEAFF
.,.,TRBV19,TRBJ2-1,TGTGCCAGTAAGGGGCTGTACAATGAGCAGTTCTTC,CASKGLYNEQFF
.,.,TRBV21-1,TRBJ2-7,TGTGCCAGCAGCAAGCAGGCCCCCCCCCGGGACAGGGGAGACGAGCAGTACTTC,CASSKQAPPRDRGDEQYF
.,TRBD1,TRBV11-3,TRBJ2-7,TGTGCCAGCAGCTTAAGTCGAGGACAGGCCTCATACGAGCAGTACTTC,CASSLSRGQASYEQYF